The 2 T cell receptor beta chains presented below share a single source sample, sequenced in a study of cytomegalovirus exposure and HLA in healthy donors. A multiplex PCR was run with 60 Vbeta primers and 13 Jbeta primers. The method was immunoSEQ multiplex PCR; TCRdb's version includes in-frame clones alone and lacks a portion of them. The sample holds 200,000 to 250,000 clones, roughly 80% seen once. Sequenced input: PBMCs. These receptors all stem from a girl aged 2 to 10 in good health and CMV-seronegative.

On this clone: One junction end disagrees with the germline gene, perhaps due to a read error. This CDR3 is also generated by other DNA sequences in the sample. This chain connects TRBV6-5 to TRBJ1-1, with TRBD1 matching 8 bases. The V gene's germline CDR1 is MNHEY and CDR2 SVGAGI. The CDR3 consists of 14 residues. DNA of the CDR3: TGTGCCAGCAGTTACTCTGACAGGGGCACTGAAGCTTTTTTT. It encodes CASSYSDRGTEAFF.

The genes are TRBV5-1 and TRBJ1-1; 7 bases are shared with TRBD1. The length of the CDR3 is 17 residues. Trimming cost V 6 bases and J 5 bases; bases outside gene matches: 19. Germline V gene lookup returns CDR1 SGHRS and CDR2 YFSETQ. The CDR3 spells CASTLAPGRDSWTEAFF. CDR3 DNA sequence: TGCGCCAGCACCCTTGCGCCCGGGAGGGACAGTTGGACTGAAGCTTTCTTT.